These 5 T cell receptor beta chains originate from one sample sequenced in a study of CD8 T cells in Susac syndrome. RNA, at about 0.45 to 1 ug, was reverse transcribed with random hexamers. TCRdb re-called the immunoSEQ multiplex PCR reads through MiXCR, storing one row per CDR3 protein. Of 180,000 or so distinct CDR3 sequences listed, 90% to 95% are singletons. The sequenced sample was CD4+ T cells from PBMCs. These receptors were taken from a human donor with Susac syndrome.

This rearrangement joins TRBV27 to TRBJ2-7; the match to TRBD1 covers 10 bases. V lost 2 bases to trimming and J lost 3 bases; unmatched junction nucleotides: 10. CDR1 and CDR2 (germline): MNHEY, SMNVEV (reference sequence). This CDR3 comprises 17 residues. The CDR3 nucleotides are TGTGCCAGCAGTTTAAATGGCTTAAGGGACAGGGGCTACGAGCAGTACTTC. It encodes CASSLNGLRDRGYEQYF.

V is TRBV6-5 and J is TRBJ2-6; a possible D gene is TRBD1 (5 bases). CDR3 size: 16 residues. CDR1 and CDR2 (germline): MNHEY, SVGAGI. Trimming stripped 2 bases from V and 0 bases from J, with 8 bases between. The CDR3 DNA reads as TGTGCCAGCAGTTACAGGGGAAACTCTGGGGCCAACGTCCTGACTTTC. Its translation is CASSYRGNSGANVLTF.

This clonotype was seen more than once but under ten times. The rearrangement uses TRBV28 and TRBJ2-5; tentatively, D is TRBD1 (6 bases). Trimming took 4 bases from V and 2 from J, leaving 11 bases between them. The length of the CDR3 is 14 residues. Germline V gene lookup returns CDR1 MDHEN and CDR2 SYDVKM. This CDR3 reads CASSSGTIQETQYF. The CDR3 nucleotides are TGTGCCAGCAGTTCCGGGACAATACAAGAGACCCAGTACTTC.

CDR3 nucleotides: TGCAGTGCTAGTCCCGGGACAGGGGATGGCTACACCTTC. It encodes CSASPGTGDGYTF. The V gene is TRBV20-1, the J gene TRBJ1-2, with 10 bases lining up with TRBD1. The CDR3 is 13 amino acids. The V gene's germline CDR1 is DFQATT and CDR2 SNEGSKA (reference sequence). V gave up 3 bases and J gave up 6 bases; unmatched junction bases: 4.

V is TRBV3-1 and J is TRBJ2-1, with 11 bases matching TRBD2. V was clipped by 6 bases and J by 7 bases; unmatched bases: 8. Germline V gives CDR1 LGHDT, CDR2 YNNKEL (reference sequence). This CDR3 spans 15 amino acids. DNA for the CDR3: TGTGCCAGCAGTTATTCTAGCGGGGGGAAAAATGAGCAGTTCTTC. Amino acid sequence: CASSYSSGGKNEQFF.